This TCR beta chain derives from a study of identical twins. Study-wide results and limits: Donors were not followed over many years; analysis was cross-sectional.

TCRdb processed the 5' RACE reads anew with MiXCR; each CDR3 protein has one entry. The data show more than 250,000 distinct CDR3 sequences, roughly 8.6% seen once. Only healthy Caucasians were enrolled as donors. Points on this clonotype: Its antigen is not identified.

These data also featured in a second study, about yellow fever vaccine responses in identical twins.

This receptor was taken from a woman between 18 and 29 years old in good health. The specimen sequenced was memory (CD45RO+) T cells sorted from blood.

DNA for the CDR3: TGCAGTGCTAGAGATCGTTTGCGCTCCAAGGAGACCCAGTACTTC. Translating gives CSARDRLRSKETQYF. The chain employs TRBV20-1 and TRBJ2-5; D is ambiguous. This CDR3 region has 15 residues. Germline V CDR1 and CDR2: DFQATT, SNEGSKA (reference sequence). V was cut by 0 bases and J by 5 bases, with 16 bases left in between.